Listed below are T cell receptor beta chains from one sample, sequenced in a study of brain T cells in children with intractable seizures. Profiling relied on immunoSEQ multiplex PCR, and the TCRdb table lists in-frame clones only, not all of them. In the table there are about 41,000 clones, around 90% of which are singletons. The specimen comprised peripheral blood, sampled at surgery. Source of these receptors: a girl aged 2-10 years with tuberous sclerosis and intractable seizures. Both conserved end residues are part of each CDR3.

j_gene	v_gene	CDR3aa
TRBJ2-5	TRBV3-1/TRBV3-2	CASSKRGSGGAFQTQYF
TRBJ2-7	TRBV4-2	CASSQEDRKFYEQYF
TRBJ2-3	TRBV6-5	CASSSGLAGTDTQYF
TRBJ1-2	TRBV4-1	CASSQVRAKGNGYTF
TRBJ1-1	TRBV19	CASSADSGTEAFF
TRBJ1-2	TRBV9	CASSVLTTGGYTF
TRBJ1-2	TRBV14	CASRAPEGAGGYTF
TRBJ1-5	TRBV7-9	CASSYRQDNQPQHF
TRBJ2-2	TRBV29-1	CSVVVVRAGANTGELFF
TRBJ1-2	TRBV5-1	CASSLDNYGYTF